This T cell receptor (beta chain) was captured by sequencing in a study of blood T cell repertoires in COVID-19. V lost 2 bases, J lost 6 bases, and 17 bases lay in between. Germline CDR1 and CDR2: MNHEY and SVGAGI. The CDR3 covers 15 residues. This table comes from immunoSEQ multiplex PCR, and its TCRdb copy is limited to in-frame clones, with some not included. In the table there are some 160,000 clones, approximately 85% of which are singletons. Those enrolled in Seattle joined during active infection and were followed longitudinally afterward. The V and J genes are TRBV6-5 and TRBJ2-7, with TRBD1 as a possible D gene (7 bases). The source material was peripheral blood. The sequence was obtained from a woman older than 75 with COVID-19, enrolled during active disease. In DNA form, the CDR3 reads TGTGCCAGCAGTTACGGGGTCAGGGGGGCTTCCGAGCAGTACTTC. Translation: CASSYGVRGASEQYF.